Listed here is a single T cell receptor beta chain. The antigen is not known. Study observations and caveats: In terms of TCR gene usage, tumor memory CD4+ T cells clustered together with blood and lymph node memory CD4+ cells, as well as with lymph node naive CD4+ cells. Tumor Treg TCRs overlapped most with tumor naive CD4+ cells.

J gave up 11 bases and V 8 bases, and 12 bases lay outside the gene matches. The germline V gene encodes CDR1 DFQATT and CDR2 SNEGSKA (reference sequence). There are 12 residues in the CDR3. Full-length variable regions came from constant-region reverse primers plus semi-nested Nested Universal Primer A PCR. From the 5' RACE reads, TCRdb called clonotypes with MiXCR, one entry per CDR3 protein. The table shows some 5,600 distinct CDR3 sequences, with around three fifths occurring only once. CD25-based Treg depletion was applied to purified naive CD4+ T cells. The material sequenced was naive CD4+ T cells sorted from blood. Subset noted: naive CD4+ T cells, CD4+CD45RA+CD25-. This clonotype was sampled from a female donor with breast cancer. The rearrangement uses TRBV20-1 and TRBJ2-4; 7 nucleotides match TRBD2. The CDR3 DNA sequence: TGCAGTTTTACCCTGGGGGGGTCCTTTCAGTACTTC. It encodes CSFTLGGSFQYF.